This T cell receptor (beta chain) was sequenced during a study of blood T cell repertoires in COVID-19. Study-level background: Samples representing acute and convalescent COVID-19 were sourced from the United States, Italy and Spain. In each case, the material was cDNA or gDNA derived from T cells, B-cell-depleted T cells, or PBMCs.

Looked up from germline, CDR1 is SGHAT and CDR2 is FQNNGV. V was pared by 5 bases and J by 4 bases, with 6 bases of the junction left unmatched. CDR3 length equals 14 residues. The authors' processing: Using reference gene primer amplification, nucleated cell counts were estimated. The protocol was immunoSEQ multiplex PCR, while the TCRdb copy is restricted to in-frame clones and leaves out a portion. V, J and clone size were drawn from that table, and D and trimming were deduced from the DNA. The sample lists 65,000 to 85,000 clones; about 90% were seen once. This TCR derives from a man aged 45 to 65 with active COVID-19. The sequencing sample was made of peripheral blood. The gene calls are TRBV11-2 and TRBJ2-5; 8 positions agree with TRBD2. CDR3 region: CASSPTSAGETQYF. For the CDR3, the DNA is TGTGCCAGCAGCCCGACTAGCGCGGGAGAGACCCAGTACTTC.